The rows below give T cell receptor beta chains drawn from one sample of a study of blood T cell repertoires in COVID-19. The repertoire was sequenced with immunoSEQ multiplex PCR; TCRdb's copy has only in-frame clones and lacks some. The sample holds 60,000 to 80,000 clones; 65% to 85% are singletons and the top ten take around 13%. The specimen was peripheral blood. These receptors originate from a man aged 45-60 years with COVID-19, enrolled during active disease. Both conserved end residues are part of each CDR3. Each record gives: J gene, clone size, D gene, V gene, CDR3 protein, CDR3 DNA. The D gene is left open where the match is weak. Size is omitted from some rows. Given values are once, few, many or a class for expanded clones.

TRBJ2-5 once TRBD1 TRBV20-1 CSASGQGATLQETQYF TGCAGTGCCAGTGGGCAGGGGGCGACCCTCCAAGAGACCCAGTACTTC
TRBJ1-2 NA NA TRBV27 CASRGNSHYGYTF TGTGCCAGCCGCGGGAACAGCCACTATGGCTACACCTTC
TRBJ1-4 few NA TRBV4-2 CASSQDRGGGDEKLFF TGTGCCAGCAGCCAAGATCGAGGCGGAGGGGACGAAAAACTGTTTTTT
TRBJ2-1 NA NA TRBV28 CASTPPGPYNEQFF TGTGCCAGCACCCCCCCAGGCCCTTACAATGAGCAGTTCTTC
TRBJ2-5 NA TRBD2 TRBV30 CAWSWEGRRLETQYF TGTGCCTGGAGTTGGGAGGGGCGACGCCTAGAGACCCAGTACTTC
TRBJ2-7 NA TRBD1 TRBV7-9 CASSFYLGTDIEQYF TGTGCCAGCAGCTTCTACCTCGGGACAGACATCGAGCAGTACTTC
TRBJ2-3 medium-sized NA TRBV5-1 CASSLGQRTDTQYF TGCGCCAGCAGCTTGGGACAGCGCACAGATACGCAGTATTTT
TRBJ2-7 once TRBD2 TRBV10-1 CASRASGSYEQYF TGCGCCAGCCGGGCTAGCGGTTCCTACGAGCAGTACTTC
TRBJ2-7 NA TRBD1 TRBV4-3 CASSQGPMQGVYEQYF TGCGCCAGCAGCCAAGGGCCGATGCAGGGGGTGTACGAGCAGTACTTC
TRBJ1-6 NA NA TRBV6-4 CASSVGDDNSPLHF TGTGCCAGCAGTGTGGGAGACGACAATTCACCCCTCCACTTT
TRBJ1-4 once TRBD1 TRBV30 CAWSARSGTAATNEKLFF TGTGCCTGGAGTGCTCGTTCCGGGACAGCTGCAACTAATGAAAAACTGTTTTTT
TRBJ1-5 NA NA TRBV4-1 CASSQEGTPYPNQPQHF TGCGCCAGCAGCCAAGAAGGGACACCTTACCCCAATCAGCCCCAGCATTTT
TRBJ2-1 NA NA TRBV20-1 CSASRDSYNEQFF TGCAGTGCTAGTCGGGATTCCTACAATGAGCAGTTCTTC
TRBJ2-3 NA NA TRBV19 CASSVSGSSTDTQYF TGTGCCAGTAGTGTTAGCGGTTCTAGCACAGATACGCAGTATTTT
TRBJ1-1 NA NA TRBV21-1 CASSKVQGMRKAFF TGTGCCAGCAGCAAAGTACAGGGGATGAGGAAAGCTTTCTTT
TRBJ2-7 NA TRBD1 TRBV7-8 CASSPGQDYEQYF TGTGCCAGCAGCCCGGGACAGGACTACGAGCAGTACTTC
TRBJ2-3 NA NA TRBV19 CASSISRVSTDTQYF TGTGCCAGTAGTATATCCAGGGTAAGCACAGATACGCAGTATTTT
TRBJ2-1 NA NA TRBV19 CASREWGREQFF TGTGCCAGTAGGGAATGGGGCCGGGAGCAGTTCTTC
TRBJ1-1 NA NA TRBV12-3/TRBV12-4 CASSLQGFEAFF TGTGCCAGCAGTTTACAGGGATTCGAAGCTTTCTTT
TRBJ1-1 NA NA TRBV23-1 CASSHSAFF TGCGCCAGCAGTCATAGTGCTTTCTTT
TRBJ2-3 NA NA TRBV11-1 CASSLGSYTDTQYF TGTGCCAGCAGCTTGGGGAGTTACACAGATACGCAGTATTTT
TRBJ1-2 NA NA TRBV3-1/TRBV3-2 CASSQVVEIQGYTF TGTGCCAGCAGCCAAGTCGTAGAAATACAGGGCTACACCTTC
TRBJ2-3 NA NA TRBV6-1 CASSERITDTQYF TGTGCCAGCAGTGAGCGAATCACAGATACGCAGTATTTT
TRBJ2-3 NA TRBD1 TRBV6-5 CASSSDRGATDTQYF TGTGCCAGCAGTTCGGACAGGGGTGCAACAGATACGCAGTATTTT
TRBJ2-1 few TRBD2 TRBV7-9 CASSLTSGRANEQFF TGTGCCAGCAGCTTAACTAGCGGGAGGGCCAATGAGCAGTTCTTC
TRBJ2-1 NA NA TRBV19 CASSMGLLNEQFF TGTGCCAGTAGTATGGGACTCCTCAATGAGCAGTTCTTC
TRBJ2-7 NA TRBD2 TRBV29-1 CSACRTSGNEQYF TGCAGCGCCTGTCGGACTAGCGGGAACGAGCAGTACTTC
TRBJ1-6 NA NA TRBV30 CAWSPGGDGSPLHF TGTGCCTGGAGCCCCGGCGGGGACGGGTCACCCCTCCACTTT
TRBJ1-5 NA TRBD1 TRBV28 CASRAGGRSNQPQHF TGTGCCAGCAGAGCAGGGGGCCGAAGCAATCAGCCCCAGCATTTT
TRBJ1-2 NA TRBD1 TRBV9 CASSAPGVLDRAYGYTF TGTGCCAGCAGCGCCCCAGGAGTTCTGGACAGGGCCTATGGCTACACCTTC
TRBJ2-2 NA NA TRBV9 CASSVALTPAGELFF TGTGCCAGCAGCGTAGCTCTTACCCCGGCCGGGGAGCTGTTTTTT
TRBJ1-1 NA NA TRBV4-1 CASSQPQGAGTEAFF TGCGCCAGCAGCCAGCCCCAGGGAGCGGGCACTGAAGCTTTCTTT
TRBJ2-2 NA TRBD1 TRBV18 CASSPPTGPNTGELFF TGTGCCAGCTCACCACCGACAGGGCCTAACACCGGGGAGCTGTTTTTT
TRBJ2-5 NA TRBD2 TRBV7-3 CASSLSASGAQETQYF TGTGCCAGCAGCTTATCGGCTAGCGGGGCCCAAGAGACCCAGTACTTC
TRBJ2-6 NA TRBD1 TRBV9 CASSPRGTGASGANVLTF TGTGCCAGCAGCCCGAGGGGGACAGGGGCCTCTGGGGCCAACGTCCTGACTTTC
TRBJ2-1 NA NA TRBV12-3/TRBV12-4 CASSREILNEQFF TGTGCCAGCAGTAGAGAAATCCTCAATGAGCAGTTCTTC
TRBJ2-5 NA TRBD1 TRBV28 CASSPQGARRETQYF TGTGCCAGCAGTCCACAGGGGGCTCGGAGAGAGACCCAGTACTTC
TRBJ1-1 once TRBD1 TRBV19 CASSLTRQGDTEAFF TGTGCCAGTAGTCTCACCCGACAGGGTGACACTGAAGCTTTCTTT
TRBJ2-1 NA TRBD2 TRBV6-5 CASIGTSGRSGEQFF TGTGCCAGCATCGGGACTAGCGGGAGATCCGGTGAGCAGTTCTTC
TRBJ2-2 NA NA TRBV11-3 CASSLGTVNTGELFF TGTGCCAGCAGCTTAGGGACAGTTAACACCGGGGAGCTGTTTTTT
TRBJ2-7 NA NA TRBV5-1 CASSPGGEAYEQYF TGCGCCAGCAGCCCCGGAGGGGAAGCCTACGAGCAGTACTTC